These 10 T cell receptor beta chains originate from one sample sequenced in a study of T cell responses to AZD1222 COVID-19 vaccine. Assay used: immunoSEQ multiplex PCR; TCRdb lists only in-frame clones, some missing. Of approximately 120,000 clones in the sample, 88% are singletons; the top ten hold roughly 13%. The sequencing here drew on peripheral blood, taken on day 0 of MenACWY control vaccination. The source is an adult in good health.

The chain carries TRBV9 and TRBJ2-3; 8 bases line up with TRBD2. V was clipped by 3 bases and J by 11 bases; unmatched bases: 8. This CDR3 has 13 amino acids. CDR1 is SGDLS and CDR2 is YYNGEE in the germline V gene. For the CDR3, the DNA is TGTGCCAGCAGCGCCGGGGGGGAGGACGGGCAGTATTTT. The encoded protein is CASSAGGEDGQYF.

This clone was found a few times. In DNA, the CDR3 is TGTGCCAGCAGTGATGGGGACCGTCAGCCCCAGCATTTT. It is translated as CASSDGDRQPQHF. J is TRBJ1-5 and V is TRBV25-1, with TRBD1 as a possible D gene (5 bases). Germline V CDR1 and CDR2: MGHDK, SYGVNS. CDR3 length: 13 amino acids. Trimming stripped 3 bases from V and 6 bases from J, with 9 bases between.

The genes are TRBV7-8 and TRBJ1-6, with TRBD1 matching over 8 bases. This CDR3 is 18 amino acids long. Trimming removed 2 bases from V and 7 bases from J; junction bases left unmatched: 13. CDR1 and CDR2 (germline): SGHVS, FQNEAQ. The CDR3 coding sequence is TGTGCCAGCAGCTTACAGGGGGCCCCACGCTATGGGAATTCACCCCTCCACTTT. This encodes CASSLQGAPRYGNSPLHF.

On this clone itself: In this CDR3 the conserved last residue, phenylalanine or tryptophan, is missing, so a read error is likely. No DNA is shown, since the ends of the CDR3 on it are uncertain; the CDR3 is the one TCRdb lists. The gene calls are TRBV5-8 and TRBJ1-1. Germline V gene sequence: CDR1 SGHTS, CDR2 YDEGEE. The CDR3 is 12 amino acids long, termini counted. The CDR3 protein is CASSRRDRGPYI.

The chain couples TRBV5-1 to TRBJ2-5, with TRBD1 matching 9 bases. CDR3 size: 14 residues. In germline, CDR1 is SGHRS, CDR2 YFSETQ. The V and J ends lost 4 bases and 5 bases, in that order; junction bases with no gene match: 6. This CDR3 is CASSLGQGMETQYF. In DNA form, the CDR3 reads TGCGCCAGCAGCCTGGGACAGGGAATGGAGACCCAGTACTTC.

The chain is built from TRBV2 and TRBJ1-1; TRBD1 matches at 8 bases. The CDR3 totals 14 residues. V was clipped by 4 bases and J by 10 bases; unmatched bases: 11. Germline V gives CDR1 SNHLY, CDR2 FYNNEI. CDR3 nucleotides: TGTGCCAGCAGTGTAGAGACAGGGGATAGTGGAGCTTTCTTT. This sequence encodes CASSVETGDSGAFF.

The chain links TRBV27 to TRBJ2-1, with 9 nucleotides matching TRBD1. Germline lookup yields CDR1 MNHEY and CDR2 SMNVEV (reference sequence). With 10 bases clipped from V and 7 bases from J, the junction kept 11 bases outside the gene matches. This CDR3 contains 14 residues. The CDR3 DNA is TGTGCCACCGCCTTGGCCGGGACAGGGAATGAGCAGTTCTTC. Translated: CATALAGTGNEQFF.

CDR3 residues: CASSPHGRGTEAFF. The CDR3 region has the DNA TGTGCCAGCAGCCCCCACGGGAGAGGGACTGAAGCTTTCTTT. The chain has TRBV13 and TRBJ1-1; no definite D call. Germline assignment: CDR1 PRHDT and CDR2 FYEKMQ (reference sequence). This CDR3 is built from 14 residues. V gave up 5 bases and J gave up 5 bases, with 15 bases separating them.

The CDR3 loop reads CASSLQGGFSYNSPLHF. Written as DNA, the CDR3 is TGCGCCAGCAGCTTACAGGGAGGGTTCTCCTATAATTCACCCCTCCACTTT. This chain uses TRBV5-1 with TRBJ1-6; possible D gene TRBD1, 6 bases. CDR1 SGHRS and CDR2 YFSETQ come from the germline V gene. The V and J ends lost 2 bases and 0 bases respectively, with 12 bases between them. The CDR3 sequence is 17 residues long.

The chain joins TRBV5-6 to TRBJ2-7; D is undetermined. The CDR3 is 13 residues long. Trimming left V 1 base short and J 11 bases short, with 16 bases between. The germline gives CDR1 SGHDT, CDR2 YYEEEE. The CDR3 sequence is CASSLFRGLEKYF. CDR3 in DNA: TGTGCCAGCAGCTTGTTTCGAGGATTGGAAAAGTACTTC.